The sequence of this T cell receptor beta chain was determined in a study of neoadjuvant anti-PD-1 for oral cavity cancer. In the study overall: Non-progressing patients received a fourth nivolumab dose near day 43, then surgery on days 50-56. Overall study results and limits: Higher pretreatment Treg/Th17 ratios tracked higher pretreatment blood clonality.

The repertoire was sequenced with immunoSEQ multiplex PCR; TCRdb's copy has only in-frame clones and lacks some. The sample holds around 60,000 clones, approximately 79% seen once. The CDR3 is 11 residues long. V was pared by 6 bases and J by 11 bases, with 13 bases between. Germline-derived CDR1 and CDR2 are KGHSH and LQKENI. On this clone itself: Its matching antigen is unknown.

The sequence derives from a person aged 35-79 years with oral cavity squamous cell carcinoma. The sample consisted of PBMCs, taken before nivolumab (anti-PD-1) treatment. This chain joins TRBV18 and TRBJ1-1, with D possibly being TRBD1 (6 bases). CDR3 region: CASSRTDVAFF. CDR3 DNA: TGTGCCAGCTCCCGGACAGACGTTGCTTTCTTT.